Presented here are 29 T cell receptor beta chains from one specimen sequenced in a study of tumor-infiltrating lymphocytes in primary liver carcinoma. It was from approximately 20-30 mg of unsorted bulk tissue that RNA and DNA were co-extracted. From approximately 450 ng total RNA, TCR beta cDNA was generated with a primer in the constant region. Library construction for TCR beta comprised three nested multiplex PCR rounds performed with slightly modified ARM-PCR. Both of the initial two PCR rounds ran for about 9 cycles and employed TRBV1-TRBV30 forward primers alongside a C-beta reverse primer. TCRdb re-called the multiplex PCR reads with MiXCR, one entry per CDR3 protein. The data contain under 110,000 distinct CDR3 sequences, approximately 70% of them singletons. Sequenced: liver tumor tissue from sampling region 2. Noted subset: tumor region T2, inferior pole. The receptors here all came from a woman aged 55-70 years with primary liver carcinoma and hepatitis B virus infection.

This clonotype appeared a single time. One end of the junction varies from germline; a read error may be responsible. CDR3 region: CAISVSKASGRGEETQYF. CDR3 bases: TGTGCCATCAGTGTGTCGAAGGCTAGCGGGAGAGGGGAAGAGACCCAATACTTC. The chain uses TRBV10-3 and TRBJ2-5; 10 nucleotides align to TRBD2. The CDR3 covers 18 residues. In germline, CDR1 is ENHRY, CDR2 SYGVKD.

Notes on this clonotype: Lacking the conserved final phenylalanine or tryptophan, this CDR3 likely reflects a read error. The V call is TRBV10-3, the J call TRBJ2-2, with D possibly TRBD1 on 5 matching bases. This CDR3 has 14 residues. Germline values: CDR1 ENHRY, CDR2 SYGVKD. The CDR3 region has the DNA TGTGCCAGCAGTATAAGGGGTAGCACCGGGGAGCTGTTTTAT. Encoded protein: CASSIRGSTGELFY.

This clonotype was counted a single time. The CDR3: CASSFAGDRSYEQYF. CDR3 nucleotides: TGTGCCAGCAGTTTTGCAGGCGACCGATCCTACGAGCAGTACTTC. The chain couples TRBV28 to TRBJ2-7; D not resolved. This CDR3 is 15 amino acids long. Trimming stripped 3 bases from V and 1 base from J, with 13 bases between. CDR1 is MDHEN, CDR2 SYDVKM, per germline.

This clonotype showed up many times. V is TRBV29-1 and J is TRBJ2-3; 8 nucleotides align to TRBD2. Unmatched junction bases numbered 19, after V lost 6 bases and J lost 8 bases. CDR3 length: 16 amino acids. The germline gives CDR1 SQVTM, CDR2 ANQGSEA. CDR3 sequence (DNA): TGCAGCGTCCACGGATCCGCGGCGGGAGGTGGCGGTACGCAGTATTTT. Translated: CSVHGSAAGGGGTQYF.

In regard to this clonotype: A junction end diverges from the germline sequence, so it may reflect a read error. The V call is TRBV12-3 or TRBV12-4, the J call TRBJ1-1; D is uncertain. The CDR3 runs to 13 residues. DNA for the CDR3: TGTGCCAGCAGAAGGACTGAGAACACTGAAGCTATCTTT. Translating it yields CASRRTENTEAIF.

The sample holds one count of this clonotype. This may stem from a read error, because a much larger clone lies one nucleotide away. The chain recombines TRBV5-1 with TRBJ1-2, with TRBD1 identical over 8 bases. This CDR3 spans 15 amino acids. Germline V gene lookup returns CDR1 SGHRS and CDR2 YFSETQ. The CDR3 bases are TGCGCCAGCAGCCCCGGGGACAGGCCTACGCGGGGCTACGCCTTC. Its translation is CASSPGDRPTRGYAF.

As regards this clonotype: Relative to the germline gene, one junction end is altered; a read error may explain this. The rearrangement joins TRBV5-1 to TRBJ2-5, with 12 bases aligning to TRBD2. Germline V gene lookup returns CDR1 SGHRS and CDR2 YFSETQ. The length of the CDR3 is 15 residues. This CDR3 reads CVSATSGSLGETQYF. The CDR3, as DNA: TGTGTCAGCGCGACTAGCGGGAGTTTAGGAGAGACCCAGTACTTC.

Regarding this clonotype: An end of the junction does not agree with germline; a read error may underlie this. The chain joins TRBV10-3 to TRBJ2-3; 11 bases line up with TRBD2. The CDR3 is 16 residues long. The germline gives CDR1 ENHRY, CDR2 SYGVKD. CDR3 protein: CAISKSRLAGTDTQYF. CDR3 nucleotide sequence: TGTGCCATCAGTAAGTCGAGACTAGCGGGGACAGATACGCAGTATTTT.

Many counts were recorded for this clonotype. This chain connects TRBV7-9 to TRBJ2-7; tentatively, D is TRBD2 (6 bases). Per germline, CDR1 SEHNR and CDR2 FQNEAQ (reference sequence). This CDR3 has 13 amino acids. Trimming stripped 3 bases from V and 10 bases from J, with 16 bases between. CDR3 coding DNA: TGTGCCAGCAGCTTGGCTAGCGACCTTTCTCAGTACTTC. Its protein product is CASSLASDLSQYF.

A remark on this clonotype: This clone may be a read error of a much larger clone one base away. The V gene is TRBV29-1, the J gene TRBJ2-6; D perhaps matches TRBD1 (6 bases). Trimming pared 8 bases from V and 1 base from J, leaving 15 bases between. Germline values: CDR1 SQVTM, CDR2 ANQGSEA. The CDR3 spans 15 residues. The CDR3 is CSIGQGLSGANVLTF. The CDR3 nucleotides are TGCAGCATTGGGCAGGGGCTATCTGGGGCCAACGTCCTGACTTTC.

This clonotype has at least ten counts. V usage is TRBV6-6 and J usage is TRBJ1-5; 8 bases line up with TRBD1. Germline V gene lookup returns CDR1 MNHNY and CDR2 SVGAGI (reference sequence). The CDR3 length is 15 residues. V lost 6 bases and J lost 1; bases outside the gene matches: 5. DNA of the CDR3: TGTGCCAGCAGAGGACAGGGTCTAAGCAATCAGCCCCAGCATTTT. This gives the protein CASRGQGLSNQPQHF.

CDR3 sequence reads: CASSQEATRLAGGRAGELFF. In nucleotides, the CDR3 is TGTGCCAGCAGTCAGGAGGCCACGAGACTAGCGGGAGGAAGGGCCGGGGAGCTGTTTTTT. The chain recombines TRBV4-2 with TRBJ2-2; the match to TRBD2 covers 13 bases. Germline CDR1 is LGHNA and CDR2 is YNFKEQ. With 6 bases clipped from V and 6 bases from J, the junction kept 19 bases outside the gene matches. This CDR3 is 20 amino acids long.

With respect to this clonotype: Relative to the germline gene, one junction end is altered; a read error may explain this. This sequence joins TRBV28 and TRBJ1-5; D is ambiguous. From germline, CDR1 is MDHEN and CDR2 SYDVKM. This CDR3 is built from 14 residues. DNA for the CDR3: TGTGCCGGCAGCCCGCACATGTACAATCAGCCCCAGCATTTT. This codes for CAGSPHMYNQPQHF.

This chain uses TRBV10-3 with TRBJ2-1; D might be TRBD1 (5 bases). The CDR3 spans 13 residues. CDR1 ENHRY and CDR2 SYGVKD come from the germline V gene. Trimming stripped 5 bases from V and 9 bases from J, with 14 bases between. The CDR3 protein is CAISCNGQIEQFF. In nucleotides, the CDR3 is TGTGCCATCAGTTGTAACGGACAAATTGAGCAGTTCTTC.

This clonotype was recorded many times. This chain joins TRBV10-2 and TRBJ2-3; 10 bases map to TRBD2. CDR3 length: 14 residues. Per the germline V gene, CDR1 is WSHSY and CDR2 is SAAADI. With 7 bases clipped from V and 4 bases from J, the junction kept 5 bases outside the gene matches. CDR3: CASTKLAGADTQYF. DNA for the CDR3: TGCGCCAGCACCAAGCTAGCGGGAGCAGATACGCAGTATTTT.

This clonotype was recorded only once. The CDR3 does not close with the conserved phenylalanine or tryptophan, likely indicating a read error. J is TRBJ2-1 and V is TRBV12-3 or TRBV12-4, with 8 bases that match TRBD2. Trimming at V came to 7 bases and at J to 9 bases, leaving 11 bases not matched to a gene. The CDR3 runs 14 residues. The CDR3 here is CASIRQRESSEQFP. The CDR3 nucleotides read TGTGCCAGCATAAGGCAGCGGGAGTCGAGTGAGCAGTTCCCC.

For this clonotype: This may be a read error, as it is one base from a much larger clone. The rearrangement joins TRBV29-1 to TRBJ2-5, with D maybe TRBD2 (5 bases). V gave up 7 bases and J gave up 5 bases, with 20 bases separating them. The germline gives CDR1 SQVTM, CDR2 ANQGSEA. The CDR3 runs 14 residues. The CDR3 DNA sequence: TGCAGCGCCCTGAGGACCTCGGAGGTGGAGACCCAGTACTTC. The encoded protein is CSALRTSEVETQYF.

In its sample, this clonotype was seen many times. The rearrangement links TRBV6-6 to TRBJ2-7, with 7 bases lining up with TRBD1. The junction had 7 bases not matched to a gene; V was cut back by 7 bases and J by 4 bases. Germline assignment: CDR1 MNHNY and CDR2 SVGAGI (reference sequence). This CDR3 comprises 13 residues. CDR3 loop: CASTQTGRYEQYF. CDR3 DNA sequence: TGTGCCAGCACCCAGACAGGGAGATACGAGCAGTACTTC.

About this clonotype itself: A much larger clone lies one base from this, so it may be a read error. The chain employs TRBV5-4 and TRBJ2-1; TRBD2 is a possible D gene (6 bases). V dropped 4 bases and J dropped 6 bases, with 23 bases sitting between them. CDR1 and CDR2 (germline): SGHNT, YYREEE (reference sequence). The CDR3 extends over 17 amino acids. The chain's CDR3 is CASSAMAGTGVVNEQFF. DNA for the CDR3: TGTGCCAGCAGCGCCATGGCCGGGACTGGCGTAGTCAATGAGCAGTTCTTC.

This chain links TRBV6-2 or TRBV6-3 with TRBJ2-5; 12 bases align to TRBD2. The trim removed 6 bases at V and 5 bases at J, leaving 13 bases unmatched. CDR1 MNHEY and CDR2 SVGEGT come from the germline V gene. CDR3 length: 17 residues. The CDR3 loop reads CASSSPPSGRVGETQYF. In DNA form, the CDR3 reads TGTGCCAGCAGCTCCCCCCCTAGCGGGAGGGTCGGGGAGACCCAGTACTTC.

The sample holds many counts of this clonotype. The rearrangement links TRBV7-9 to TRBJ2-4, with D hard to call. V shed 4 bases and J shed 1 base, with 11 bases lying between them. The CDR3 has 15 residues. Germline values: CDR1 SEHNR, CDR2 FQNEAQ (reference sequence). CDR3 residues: CASSSTLRAKNIQYF. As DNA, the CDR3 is TGTGCCAGCAGCTCTACCCTACGGGCCAAAAACATTCAGTACTTC.

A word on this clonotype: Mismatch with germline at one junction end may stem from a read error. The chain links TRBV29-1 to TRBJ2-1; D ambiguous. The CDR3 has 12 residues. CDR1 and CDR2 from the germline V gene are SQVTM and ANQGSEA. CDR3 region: CSVAPNHNEHLF. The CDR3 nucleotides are TGCAGCGTTGCCCCCAATCATAATGAGCATCTCTTC.

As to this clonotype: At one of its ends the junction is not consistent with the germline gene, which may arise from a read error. The CDR3 bases are TGTGCCAGCAGCTCAAGTAGCGGGAGTGTCTACGAGCAGCACTTC. Its translation is CASSSSSGSVYEQHF. The V call is TRBV11-2, the J call TRBJ2-7; 9 bases agree with TRBD2. CDR1 SGHAT and CDR2 FQNNGV come from the germline V gene. The CDR3 has 15 residues.

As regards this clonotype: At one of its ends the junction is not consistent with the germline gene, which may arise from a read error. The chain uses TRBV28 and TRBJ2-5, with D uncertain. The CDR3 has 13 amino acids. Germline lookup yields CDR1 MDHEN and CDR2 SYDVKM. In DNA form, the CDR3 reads TGTGCCAGCAGCCGGAAAGGGATAGAGACCCAATACTTC. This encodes CASSRKGIETQYF.

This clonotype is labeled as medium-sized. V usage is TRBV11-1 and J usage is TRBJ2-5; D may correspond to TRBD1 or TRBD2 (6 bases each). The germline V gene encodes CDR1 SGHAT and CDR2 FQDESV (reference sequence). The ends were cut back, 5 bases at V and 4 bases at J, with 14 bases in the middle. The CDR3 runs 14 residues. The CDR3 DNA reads TGTGCCAGCAGCGGACCGGGGGCGGGAGAGACCCAGTACTTC. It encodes CASSGPGAGETQYF. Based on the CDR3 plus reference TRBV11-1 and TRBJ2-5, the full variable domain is EAEVAQSPRYKITEKSQAVAFWCDPISGHATLYWYRQILGQGPELLVQFQDESVVDDSQLPKDRFSAERLKGVDSTLKIQPAELGDSAMYLCASSGPGAGETQYFGPGTRLLVL.

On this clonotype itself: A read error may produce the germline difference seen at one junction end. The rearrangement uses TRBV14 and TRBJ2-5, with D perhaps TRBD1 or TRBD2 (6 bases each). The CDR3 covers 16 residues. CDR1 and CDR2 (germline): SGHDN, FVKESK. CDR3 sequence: CVSSQEGGLLFGTQYF. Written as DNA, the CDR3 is TGTGTCAGCAGCCAAGAGGGGGGACTGCTGTTCGGGACCCAGTACTTC.

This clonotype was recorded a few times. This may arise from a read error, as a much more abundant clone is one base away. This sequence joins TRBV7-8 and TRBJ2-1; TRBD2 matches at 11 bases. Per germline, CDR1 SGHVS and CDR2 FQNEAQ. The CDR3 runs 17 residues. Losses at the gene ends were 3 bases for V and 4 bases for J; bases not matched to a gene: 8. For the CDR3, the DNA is TGTGCCAGCAGCTTCAGTTCCGGGACTAGCGGTTACAATGAGCAGTTCTTC. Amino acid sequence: CASSFSSGTSGYNEQFF.

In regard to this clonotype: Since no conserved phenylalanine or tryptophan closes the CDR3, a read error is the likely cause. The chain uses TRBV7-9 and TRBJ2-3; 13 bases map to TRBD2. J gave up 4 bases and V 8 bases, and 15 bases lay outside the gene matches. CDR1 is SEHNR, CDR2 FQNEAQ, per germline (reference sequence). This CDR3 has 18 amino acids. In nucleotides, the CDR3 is TGTGCCAGCTCCAAGAGGTCACTAGCGGGAGGGGTGCCAGATACGCAGTATTGT. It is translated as CASSKRSLAGGVPDTQYC.

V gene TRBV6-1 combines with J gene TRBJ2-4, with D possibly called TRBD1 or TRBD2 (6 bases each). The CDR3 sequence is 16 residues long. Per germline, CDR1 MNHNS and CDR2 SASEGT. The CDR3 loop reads CVISEWGALAKNIQYF. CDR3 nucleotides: TGTGTCATCAGTGAGTGGGGGGCCTTAGCCAAAAACATTCAGTACTTC.